These 20 T cell receptor beta chains share one sample of origin, sequenced in a study of T cells in Graves' hyperthyroidism and ophthalmopathy. Amplification of TCR beta CDR3 regions used RNA as the template. The primer set for the first-round RT-PCR of the TCR CDR3 was HTBI. TCRdb reprocessed the multiplex PCR reads via MiXCR and lists one record per CDR3 protein. The sample includes hundreds of thousands of distinct CDR3 sequences, roughly 32% seen only once; the top ten take about a third. The sequenced material came from blood. The receptor set was obtained from a woman in her thirties or forties with Graves' hyperthyroidism.

The rearrangement uses TRBV10-3 and TRBJ2-3; a weak D match, TRBD1 (7 bases). Germline values: CDR1 ENHRY, CDR2 SYGVKD. The V and J ends lost 6 bases and 3 bases respectively, with 19 bases between them. This CDR3 has 16 residues. The CDR3 DNA follows: TGTGCCATCAGCCCAGGCTCGCAGGGGGGAACAGATACGCAGTATTTT. Residues: CAISPGSQGGTDTQYF.

As concerns this clonotype: Because the CDR3 is missing its conserved closing phenylalanine or tryptophan, this is likely a read error. The chain is built from TRBV9 and TRBJ1-2; D is possibly TRBD1 (5 bases). Trimming removed 5 bases at V and 4 bases at J, with 18 bases between. The CDR3 is 15 amino acids. CDR1 and CDR2 from the germline V gene are SGDLS and YYNGEE. The chain's CDR3 is CASSLTGQNLYGYTL. In nucleotides, the CDR3 is TGTGCCAGCAGTTTAACAGGCCAAAATCTCTATGGCTACACCCTC.

Worth noting for this clonotype: A read error may explain this, as a much larger clone is one base away. This chain joins TRBV4-3 and TRBJ1-6; no definite D call. This CDR3 region has 13 residues. Germline CDR1 LGHNA, CDR2 YSLEER. The CDR3 bases are TGCGTCAGCAGCCAAGTCCTGAATTCACCCCTCCACTTT. Encoded protein: CVSSQVLNSPLHF.

This clonotype was observed at least ten times. The chain combines TRBV9 with TRBJ2-6; the match to TRBD1 covers 8 bases. The junction had 5 bases not matched to a gene; V was cut back by 0 bases and J by 0 bases. This CDR3 is 18 amino acids long. Germline CDR1 reads SGDLS; CDR2 reads YYNGEE. The CDR3 spells CASSVAPGQASGANVLTF. The CDR3 DNA follows: TGTGCCAGCAGCGTAGCCCCGGGACAGGCCTCTGGGGCCAACGTCCTGACTTTC.

The chain is built from TRBV6-5 and TRBJ2-7, with 10 bases lining up with TRBD2. After removal of 8 bases from V and 0 bases from J, the junction contained 7 bases not matched to a gene. Per germline, CDR1 MNHEY and CDR2 SVGAGI. The CDR3 consists of 15 residues. The chain's CDR3 is CASVRTSGSSYEQYF. CDR3 nucleotides: TGTGCCAGCGTGAGGACTAGCGGATCCTCCTACGAGCAGTACTTC.

V gene TRBV7-2 combines with J gene TRBJ1-5; D is ambiguous. Trimming removed 5 bases from V and 6 bases from J, with 11 bases in between. This CDR3 is built from 13 residues. CDR1 and CDR2 from the germline V gene are SGHTA and FQGNSA. CDR3 bases: TGTGCCAGCAGCACCCTGGGTCGTCAGCCCCAGCATTTT. Translation: CASSTLGRQPQHF.

This clonotype was recorded many times. V is TRBV25-1 and J is TRBJ1-4; D is unclear. This CDR3 comprises 12 residues. In germline, CDR1 is MGHDK, CDR2 SYGVNS. Trimming cost V 5 bases and J 7 bases, with 8 bases left between them. CDR3 nucleotide sequence: TGTGCCAGCAGTTGGATTGGTGAAAAACTGTTTTTT. This gives the protein CASSWIGEKLFF.

The J gene is TRBJ2-2, the V gene TRBV11-2, with TRBD2 matching 9 bases. Germline V CDR1 and CDR2: SGHAT, FQNNGV. This CDR3 contains 13 residues. V lost 11 bases and J lost 4; bases outside the gene matches: 5. CDR3 bases: TGTGCCGCGGGGGGGATGAGCACCGGGGAGCTGTTTTTT. It specifies CAAGGMSTGELFF. The complete variable domain, with remaining parts taken from reference TRBV11-2 and TRBJ2-2, reads EAGVAQSPRYKIIEKRQSVAFWCNPISGHATLYWYQQILGQGPKLLIQFQNNGVVDDSQLPKDRFSAERLKGVDSTLKIQPAKLEDSAVYLCAAGGMSTGELFFGEGSRLTVL.

This chain joins TRBV20-1 and TRBJ2-5; 13 bases map to TRBD2. V was clipped by 2 bases and J by 3 bases; unmatched bases: 6. The CDR3 consists of 16 residues. Germline CDR1 DFQATT, CDR2 SNEGSKA (reference sequence). CDR3 protein: CSARPLGLAGKETQYF. CDR3 nucleotides: TGCAGTGCTAGACCACTGGGACTAGCGGGGAAAGAGACCCAGTACTTC.

This clonotype came up many times. The chain employs TRBV20-1 and TRBJ2-7; D is perhaps TRBD1 or TRBD2 (5 bases each). Germline CDR1 and CDR2: DFQATT and SNEGSKA (reference sequence). The CDR3 has 14 amino acids. V was shortened by 6 bases and J by 2 bases, with 17 bases between the two germline ends. As DNA, the CDR3 is TGCAGTGCGATCCGGGACCCTAAGACCTACGAGCAGTACTTC. It specifies CSAIRDPKTYEQYF.

This clonotype was counted only a few times. This chain joins TRBV5-6 and TRBJ1-1; TRBD1 is a possible D gene (5 bases). This CDR3 contains 14 residues. Germline lookup yields CDR1 SGHDT and CDR2 YYEEEE. V gave up 0 bases and J gave up 5 bases, with 11 bases separating them. CDR3 loop: CASSLAWGWTEAFF. The CDR3 coding sequence is TGTGCCAGCAGCTTGGCTTGGGGGTGGACTGAAGCTTTCTTT.

The chain is built from TRBV7-8 and TRBJ2-7; TRBD2 aligns across 8 bases. This CDR3 contains 14 residues. V was pared by 1 base and J by 4 bases, with 3 bases of the junction left unmatched. The germline V gene encodes CDR1 SGHVS and CDR2 FQNEAQ. CDR3: CASSLGREGYEQYF. The CDR3 nucleotides are TGTGCCAGCAGCTTAGGTCGGGAGGGGTACGAGCAGTACTTC.

This clonotype was seen at least ten times. The rearrangement links TRBV19 to TRBJ1-2, with 11 bases identical to TRBD1. The CDR3 extends over 15 amino acids. J gave up 6 bases and V 10 bases, and 13 bases lay outside the gene matches. Germline V CDR1 and CDR2: LNHDA, SQIVND (reference sequence). CDR3 amino acids: CATWSGTGGRDGYTF. As DNA, the CDR3 is TGTGCCACCTGGTCGGGGACAGGGGGTAGAGATGGCTACACCTTC.

The chain uses TRBV5-6 and TRBJ2-7, with D uncertain. This CDR3 comprises 11 residues. V was cut by 5 bases and J by 3 bases, with 6 bases left in between. The germline CDR1 and CDR2 sequences are SGHDT and YYEEEE. The CDR3 DNA reads as TGTGCCAGCAGAGGCCACTACGAGCAGTACTTC. It translates to CASRGHYEQYF.

The genes are TRBV5-1 and TRBJ2-7, with D unclear. The J call may be incorrect, as the DNA end agrees better with TRBJ2-1. The CDR3 spans 14 residues. The germline V gene encodes CDR1 SGHRS and CDR2 YFSETQ. The DNA of the CDR3 is TGCGCCAGCAGCTTTTCAGAGGCCTACAATGAGCAGTTCTTC. Protein: CASSFSEAYNEQFF.

V is TRBV10-3 and J is TRBJ2-7; the match to TRBD2 covers 10 bases. V gave up 3 bases and J gave up 7 bases; unmatched junction bases: 9. Germline CDR1 reads ENHRY; CDR2 reads SYGVKD. The CDR3 runs to 15 residues. The CDR3 region is CAISDSSGRAREQYF. CDR3 bases: TGTGCCATCAGTGATTCCAGCGGGAGGGCCAGAGAGCAGTACTTC.

The chain has TRBV10-2 and TRBJ2-7; D may correspond to TRBD1 or TRBD2 (5 bases each). Trimming stripped 7 bases from V and 5 bases from J, with 21 bases between. Per germline, CDR1 WSHSY and CDR2 SAAADI. This CDR3 is built from 15 residues. Written as DNA, the CDR3 is TGCGCCAGCATCCCACTCACCGGGACGAGAGACGAGCAGTACTTC. Its translation: CASIPLTGTRDEQYF.

This clonotype was counted once. Compared with germline, one end of the junction differs, possibly owing to a read error. The chain links TRBV7-9 to TRBJ2-7; D may be TRBD2 (5 bases). Germline V CDR1 and CDR2: SEHNR, FQNEAQ (reference sequence). There are 12 residues in the CDR3. CDR3 region: CASSPGENERYF. The CDR3 nucleotides read TGTGCCAGCTCACCCGGGGAGAACGAGCGGTACTTC.

This clonotype was found many times. This chain links TRBV7-2 with TRBJ2-7; D possibly corresponds to TRBD2 (6 bases). V shed 5 bases and J shed 0 bases, with 14 bases lying between them. Germline CDR1 reads SGHTA; CDR2 reads FQGNSA. CDR3 length equals 15 residues. CDR3 sequence reads: CASSLWRAHSYEQYF. CDR3 nucleotides: TGTGCCAGCAGCCTGTGGAGGGCCCACTCCTACGAGCAGTACTTC.

The V gene is TRBV9, the J gene TRBJ1-5, with D unclear. The V end lost 4 bases, the J end lost 7 bases, and 15 bases lay between the germline ends. Germline CDR1 reads SGDLS; CDR2 reads YYNGEE. The CDR3 has 14 amino acids. CDR3 bases: TGTGCCAGCAGCTCAGAGTTTTCTCACCAGCCCCAGCATTTT. Translated, it gives CASSSEFSHQPQHF.